This entry lists 10 T cell receptor beta chains sequenced from one sample in a study of OX40 agonist ivuxolimab in advanced cancers. Assay: immunoSEQ multiplex PCR; the TCRdb copy retains only in-frame clones and omits some. In the table there are fewer than 80,000 clones, approximately 85% of which are singletons. The sample was CD4+ or CD8+ T cells sorted from blood, taken in a trial of the OX40 agonist ivuxolimab. The origin of the receptors is an adult with an advanced solid tumor such as melanoma, head and neck, liver or kidney cancer.

The CDR3 here is CASRPTGVVTGELFF. The CDR3 DNA reads as TGTGCCAGCAGACCGACAGGGGTAGTGACCGGGGAGCTGTTTTTT. V and J are TRBV11-2 and TRBJ2-2; 8 bases match TRBD1. V dropped 6 bases and J dropped 5; count of bases not matched to a gene: 8. CDR3 length: 15 residues. The germline gives CDR1 SGHAT, CDR2 FQNNGV.

The V gene is TRBV7-9, the J gene TRBJ2-3; D is uncertain. V gave up 11 bases and J gave up 2 bases, with 14 bases separating them. CDR1 and CDR2 (germline): SEHNR, FQNEAQ (reference sequence). CDR3 length: 13 amino acids. The DNA for the CDR3 is TGTGCCGACGGATGGGCTGACACAGATACGCAGTATTTT. Translation: CADGWADTDTQYF.

CDR3: CASSQEGLAGRTDTQYF. CDR3 nucleotide sequence: TGCGCCAGCAGCCAGGAGGGACTAGCTGGGCGCACAGATACGCAGTATTTT. The chain links TRBV4-1 to TRBJ2-3, with TRBD2 matching 9 bases. The CDR3 runs 17 residues. Per germline, CDR1 MGHRA and CDR2 YSYEKL. The ends lost 3 bases at V and 1 base at J; junction bases unmatched: 8.

This chain links TRBV6-1 with TRBJ2-7, with TRBD2 matching 10 bases. Germline CDR1 is MNHNS and CDR2 is SASEGT. The length of the CDR3 is 16 residues. V lost 5 bases, J lost 0 bases, and 7 bases stayed unmatched. CDR3 residues: CASSKGTSASSYEQYF. In nucleotides, the CDR3 is TGTGCCAGCAGTAAAGGGACTAGCGCAAGCTCCTACGAGCAGTACTTC.

The chain carries TRBV20-1 and TRBJ1-2; D possibly corresponds to TRBD1 (6 bases). V lost 2 bases to trimming and J lost 11 bases, with 12 bases between them. This CDR3 region has 11 residues. The germline gives CDR1 DFQATT, CDR2 SNEGSKA (reference sequence). As DNA, the CDR3 is TGCAGTGCTAGAAGTTCGGGGGCGTACACCTTC. Translation: CSARSSGAYTF.

The chain combines TRBV29-1 with TRBJ1-5; D may be TRBD1 (6 bases). Per the germline V gene, CDR1 is SQVTM and CDR2 is ANQGSEA. The V end lost 3 bases, the J end lost 3 bases, and 9 bases lay between the germline ends. The CDR3 runs 13 residues. The CDR3 here is CSVDQGPNQPQHF. CDR3 nucleotides: TGCAGCGTTGATCAGGGGCCCAATCAGCCCCAGCATTTT.

This rearrangement joins TRBV18 to TRBJ2-7, with unresolved D. Trimming shortened V by 3 bases and J by 6 bases, and 12 bases separated the two germline ends. CDR3 length equals 13 residues. Germline loops: CDR1 KGHSH, CDR2 LQKENI. Here the CDR3 DNA reads TGTGCCAGCTCACCCTCGGACCAAGGCGAGCAGTACTTC. It encodes CASSPSDQGEQYF.

J is TRBJ2-2 and V is TRBV11-2, with D tentatively TRBD2 (5 bases). There are 17 residues in the CDR3. Germline V gene sequence: CDR1 SGHAT, CDR2 FQNNGV. Trimming pared 6 bases from V and 5 bases from J, leaving 22 bases between. The CDR3 here is CASSFNLLAVGTGELFF. The CDR3 coding sequence is TGTGCCAGCAGTTTTAACCTGCTAGCAGTGGGAACCGGGGAGCTGTTTTTT.

The V and J genes are TRBV7-6 and TRBJ2-1, with TRBD2 matching 12 bases. The CDR3 contains 18 residues. Trimming took 4 bases from V and 7 from J; bases not matched to a gene: 14. Looked up from germline, CDR1 is SGHVS and CDR2 is FNYEAQ. This CDR3 reads CASSSAVPASGRANEQFF. CDR3 in DNA: TGTGCCAGCAGCTCCGCAGTTCCTGCTAGCGGGAGGGCGAATGAGCAGTTCTTC.

This clone was observed a handful of times. In DNA form, the CDR3 reads TGTGCCAGCAGTGAAGGGGCAGGTTCCTACAATGAGCAGTTCTTC. Residues: CASSEGAGSYNEQFF. The chain combines TRBV6-4 with TRBJ2-1; tentatively, D is TRBD1 (5 bases). Germline CDR1 MRHNA, CDR2 SNTAGT. The CDR3 length is 15 residues. The V gene lost 3 bases and the J gene lost 1 base, with 10 bases spanning the gap.